The 17 T cell receptor beta chains reported below all come from one sample, sequenced in a study of shared clonotypes between healthy human individuals. TCRdb keeps only in-frame clones here, not all; method: immunoSEQ multiplex PCR. The sample gives roughly 2.1 million clones, more than 85% of which show up once; 1.5% to 2% is in the top ten. The naive CD8 population came from CD45RO-negative cells selected for CCR7, without terminally differentiated effector memory CD45RA+ cells. Sequencing was carried out using naive CD8+ T cells from PBMCs. These receptor sequences come from a man between 18 and 35 years old in good health. Some clones in this sample may be carry-over from other donors' samples.

The chain uses TRBV5-4 and TRBJ2-3; D may be TRBD2 (5 bases). Germline CDR1 is SGHNT and CDR2 is YYREEE (reference sequence). The CDR3 consists of 13 residues. Trimming cost V 0 bases and J 4 bases, with 6 bases left between them. CDR3 amino acids: CASSLGGPDTQYF. The CDR3 nucleotides are TGTGCCAGCAGCTTGGGCGGGCCAGATACGCAGTATTTT.

J is TRBJ2-5 and V is TRBV5-7; 9 bases line up with TRBD1. The J call may be incorrect, as the DNA end agrees better with TRBJ2-7. TRBV5-7 counts as an open reading frame of uncertain function. The CDR3 spans 14 residues. The CDR3 DNA reads as TGTGCCAGCAGCCAGGGGACAGGGTGGTACGAGCAGTACTTC. Translation: CASSQGTGWYEQYF.

J is TRBJ2-6 and V is TRBV7-3; 9 nucleotides match TRBD2. Per the germline V gene, CDR1 is SGHTA and CDR2 is FQGTGA. Trimming cost V 2 bases and J 2 bases; bases outside gene matches: 10. CDR3 length: 19 residues. In DNA form, the CDR3 reads TGTGCCAGCAGCTTACCCTCTCTAGCGGGGCTGACTGGGGCCAACGTCCTGACTTTC. Translation: CASSLPSLAGLTGANVLTF.

The rearrangement joins TRBV5-1 to TRBJ2-1; 8 positions agree with TRBD1. V dropped 3 bases and J dropped 4; count of bases not matched to a gene: 3. Germline assignment: CDR1 SGHRS and CDR2 YFSETQ. This CDR3 contains 14 residues. CDR3 nucleotides: TGCGCCAGCAGCTACCGGGACAGGTACAATGAGCAGTTCTTC. Translated: CASSYRDRYNEQFF. Supplemented by reference TRBV5-1 and TRBJ2-1, the full variable domain reads KAGVTQTPRYLIKTRGQQVTLSCSPISGHRSVSWYQQTPGQGLQFLFEYFSETQRNKGNFPGRFSGRQFSNSRSEMNVSTLELGDSALYLCASSYRDRYNEQFFGPGTRLTVL.

The chain is built from TRBV9 and TRBJ1-5, with 7 bases identical to TRBD1. This CDR3 comprises 15 residues. CDR1 is SGDLS and CDR2 is YYNGEE in the germline V gene. The J segment lost 5 bases and the V segment lost 3 bases, leaving 8 bases of the junction unmatched. The CDR3 loop is CASSASGRGDQPQHF. In nucleotides, the CDR3 is TGTGCCAGCAGCGCCTCGGGCAGGGGGGATCAGCCCCAGCATTTT.

The rearrangement uses TRBV9 and TRBJ2-3; 9 bases are a match to TRBD2. The V segment lost 3 bases and the J segment 2 bases; nucleotides outside the gene matches: 4. Germline values: CDR1 SGDLS, CDR2 YYNGEE. This CDR3 region has 15 residues. CDR3 protein: CASSAAGGNTDTQYF. The DNA of the CDR3 is TGTGCCAGCAGCGCAGCGGGAGGTAACACAGATACGCAGTATTTT.

The chain joins TRBV19 to TRBJ2-2, with D possibly matching TRBD2 (6 bases). Germline V gene sequence: CDR1 LNHDA, CDR2 SQIVND (reference sequence). With 4 bases removed from V and 7 bases from J, the gap between germline ends came to 19 bases. The CDR3 contains 16 residues. This CDR3 reads CASSNKRDSFHGELFF. CDR3 coding DNA: TGTGCCAGTAGTAACAAACGGGACTCCTTCCACGGGGAGCTGTTTTTT. The variable domain in full, with the rest retrieved from reference TRBV19 and TRBJ2-2, is DGGITQSPKYLFRKEGQNVTLSCEQNLNHDAMYWYRQDPGQGLRLIYYSQIVNDFQKGDIAEGYSVSREKKESFPLTVTSAQKNPTAFYLCASSNKRDSFHGELFFGEGSRLTVL.

The chain joins TRBV27 to TRBJ2-1; 10 bases agree with TRBD2. CDR1 and CDR2 (germline): MNHEY, SMNVEV (reference sequence). V lost 6 bases and J lost 8; bases outside the gene matches: 10. This CDR3 region has 15 residues. The CDR3 sequence: CASRALAGVLDEQFF. The CDR3 bases are TGTGCCAGCAGAGCCCTAGCGGGAGTTTTGGATGAGCAGTTCTTC.

This chain connects TRBV29-1 to TRBJ2-3; D is ambiguous. This CDR3 is 11 amino acids long. Per germline, CDR1 SQVTM and CDR2 ANQGSEA. The V gene lost 3 bases and the J gene lost 11 bases, with 12 bases spanning the gap. CDR3 in amino acids: CSVDEGNQQYF. Here the CDR3 DNA reads TGCAGCGTTGATGAAGGGAACCAGCAGTATTTT.

The chain recombines TRBV5-1 with TRBJ1-2; D is unresolved. Trimming removed 3 bases from V and 7 bases from J, with 19 bases in between. The CDR3 is 15 amino acids. CDR1 is SGHRS, CDR2 YFSETQ, per germline. The CDR3 coding sequence is TGCGCCAGCAGCTCACCGGTGGGAGGGTCTGGTGGCTACACCTTC. Protein: CASSSPVGGSGGYTF.

The genes are TRBV2 and TRBJ2-7; D gene unclear. CDR3 size: 13 residues. Between the trimmed V and J ends, which lost 9 bases and 0 bases, there was a span of 12 bases. Germline assignment: CDR1 SNHLY and CDR2 FYNNEI. The CDR3 DNA follows: TGTGCCAGGTCGTCGCAGGACTCCTACGAGCAGTACTTC. It translates to CARSSQDSYEQYF.

The V call is TRBV7-6, the J call TRBJ1-1; possible D gene TRBD1, 6 bases. The CDR3 spans 13 residues. Germline CDR1 is SGHVS and CDR2 is FNYEAQ. V was shortened by 5 bases and J by 4 bases, with 11 bases between the two germline ends. CDR3 residues: CASSLGGSTEAFF. In DNA, the CDR3 is TGTGCCAGCAGCCTAGGGGGTAGCACTGAAGCTTTCTTT.

CDR3 nucleotide sequence: TGTGCCAGGGAGAGCAATCAGCCCCAGCATTTT. As protein: CARESNQPQHF. V and J are TRBV2 and TRBJ1-5; D unresolved. The germline CDR1 and CDR2 sequences are SNHLY and FYNNEI. The ends were cut back, 9 bases at V and 1 base at J, with 4 bases in the middle. This CDR3 contains 11 residues.

The genes are TRBV19 and TRBJ2-1, with 7 nucleotides matching TRBD2. Germline loops: CDR1 LNHDA, CDR2 SQIVND (reference sequence). Trimming at V came to 7 bases and at J to 7 bases, leaving 7 bases not matched to a gene. The CDR3 runs 13 residues. Here the CDR3 reads CASIGGSGNEQFF. The CDR3 region has the DNA TGTGCCAGTATTGGCGGGAGCGGGAATGAGCAGTTCTTC.

This chain uses TRBV5-8 with TRBJ2-7, with 8 bases fitting TRBD2. The germline CDR1 and CDR2 sequences are SGHTS and YDEGEE. With V trimmed by 3 bases and J by 5 bases, 7 bases remained unmatched. CDR3 size: 14 residues. CDR3 in DNA: TGTGCCAGCAGCTGGGGACTAGACGGAGACGAGCAGTACTTC. Its translation: CASSWGLDGDEQYF.

V and J are TRBV7-2 and TRBJ2-4, with D perhaps being TRBD1 or TRBD2 (6 bases each). The CDR3 has 17 residues. Germline V gives CDR1 SGHTA, CDR2 FQGNSA. V was pared by 3 bases and J by 0 bases, with 15 bases between. The CDR3 DNA reads as TGTGCCAGCAGCTTCCCGATACAGGGACTAGCCAAAAACATTCAGTACTTC. This gives the protein CASSFPIQGLAKNIQYF. The whole variable domain, filled in from reference TRBV7-2 and TRBJ2-4, reads GAGVSQSPSNKVTEKGKDVELRCDPISGHTALYWYRQSLGQGLEFLIYFQGNSAPDKSGLPSDRFSAERTGGSVSTLTIQRTQQEDSAVYLCASSFPIQGLAKNIQYFGAGTRLSVL.

The chain combines TRBV14 with TRBJ2-2; 7 bases map to TRBD1. V lost 3 bases, J lost 6 bases, and 4 bases stayed unmatched. Germline CDR1 SGHDN, CDR2 FVKESK. The CDR3 spans 14 residues. The CDR3 nucleotides read TGTGCCAGCAGCCAGGACAGGTCCCCCGGGGAGCTGTTTTTT. This gives the protein CASSQDRSPGELFF.